This passage covers 23 T cell receptor beta chains from one sample sequenced in a study of blood T cell repertoires in COVID-19. Sequencing used immunoSEQ multiplex PCR; TCRdb keeps in-frame clones, though not all of them. The sample carries hundreds of thousands of clones, around 85% recorded once. The sequenced sample consisted of peripheral blood. The receptors stem from a woman between 18 and 30 years old with acute or convalescent COVID-19.

The chain couples TRBV18 to TRBJ1-4, with 8 bases aligning to TRBD1. The CDR3 runs to 16 residues. Trimming took 3 bases from V and 1 from J; bases not matched to a gene: 4. Germline loops: CDR1 KGHSH, CDR2 LQKENI. The CDR3 spells CASSPDRGITNEKLFF. CDR3 nucleotides: TGTGCCAGCTCACCCGACAGGGGTATAACTAATGAAAAACTGTTTTTT.

V gene TRBV10-2 combines with J gene TRBJ2-3, with D maybe TRBD1 (7 bases). This CDR3 is built from 14 residues. Germline CDR1 WSHSY, CDR2 SAAADI. Deletions cut 8 bases from V and 2 bases from J, with 14 bases between. The CDR3, as DNA: TGCGCCAGCCGGGGGACAGCTCCCACAGATACGCAGTATTTT. Translated, it gives CASRGTAPTDTQYF.

A few counts support this clone. The chain links TRBV28 to TRBJ2-7, with TRBD2 matching over 8 bases. Germline V CDR1 and CDR2: MDHEN, SYDVKM. The CDR3 consists of 15 residues. With V trimmed by 4 bases and J by 1 base, 6 bases remained unmatched. CDR3 amino acids: CASSSISGRSYEQYF. CDR3 bases: TGTGCCAGCAGTTCCATCAGCGGGAGATCCTACGAGCAGTACTTC.

This clone has just one count. The chain has TRBV6-5 and TRBJ2-5; 12 bases match TRBD2. V was clipped by 6 bases and J by 2 bases; unmatched bases: 4. This CDR3 region has 15 residues. Per the germline V gene, CDR1 is MNHEY and CDR2 is SVGAGI. The CDR3 DNA is TGTGCCAGCAGAGACCTAGCGGGGGGGCAAGAGACCCAGTACTTC. This codes for CASRDLAGGQETQYF.

V and J are TRBV28 and TRBJ1-4; a possible D gene is TRBD1 (6 bases). The CDR3 is made up of 12 amino acids. V was trimmed by 6 bases and J by 5 bases, leaving 7 bases between them. CDR1 is MDHEN and CDR2 is SYDVKM in the germline V gene. The CDR3 sequence is CASRQGNEKLFF. The CDR3 DNA follows: TGTGCCAGCAGACAGGGAAATGAAAAACTGTTTTTT.

This clone came up once. The chain recombines TRBV11-1 with TRBJ1-2; the D gene is possibly TRBD1 (5 bases). V lost 5 bases and J 0 bases, leaving 13 bases between the germline ends. The CDR3 loop spans 15 amino acids. CDR1 is SGHAT and CDR2 is FQDESV in the germline V gene (reference sequence). As DNA, the CDR3 is TGTGCCAGCAGCCCAGTTGGGGGGGCTAACTATGGCTACACCTTC. Its protein is CASSPVGGANYGYTF.

V gene TRBV30 combines with J gene TRBJ2-2; D not resolved. Trimming shortened V by 5 bases and J by 4 bases, and 14 bases separated the two germline ends. The germline CDR1 and CDR2 sequences are GTSNPN and SVGIG (reference sequence). The CDR3 has 14 amino acids. CDR3 loop: CAWQLGLSTGELFF. The CDR3 coding sequence is TGTGCCTGGCAACTTGGGCTATCCACCGGGGAGCTGTTTTTT.

V gene TRBV20-1 combines with J gene TRBJ2-7, with 9 nucleotides matching TRBD2. The CDR3 is 14 amino acids. Per the germline V gene, CDR1 is DFQATT and CDR2 is SNEGSKA (reference sequence). J lost 5 bases, V lost 3 bases, and 8 bases had no gene match. DNA of the CDR3: TGCAGTGCTAGTATGGCTAGCGGGACGAACGAGCAGTACTTC. This translates into CSASMASGTNEQYF.

The rearrangement joins TRBV27 to TRBJ2-4; 7 bases are a match to TRBD1. The V segment lost 3 bases and the J segment 5 bases; nucleotides outside the gene matches: 4. The CDR3 runs 14 residues. Germline V CDR1 and CDR2: MNHEY, SMNVEV (reference sequence). DNA for the CDR3: TGTGCCAGCAGTTTGGACAGGAGCCAAAACATTCAGTACTTC. Its translation is CASSLDRSQNIQYF.

This clone was counted only a few times. The chain uses TRBV10-1 and TRBJ2-1, with D possibly matching TRBD1 (5 bases). The CDR3 has 14 residues. The V end was cut by 2 bases, the J end by 4 bases, with 9 bases between. Looked up from germline, CDR1 is WNHNN and CDR2 is SYGVQD (reference sequence). The CDR3 bases are TGCGCCAGCAGTGAGACCCGACAGTACAATGAGCAGTTCTTC. It codes for CASSETRQYNEQFF.

This clone was observed a few times. V usage is TRBV19 and J usage is TRBJ1-4; no firm D call. The CDR3 sequence is 15 residues long. The germline V gene has CDR1 LNHDA and CDR2 SQIVND (reference sequence). Trimming left V 7 bases short and J 8 bases short, with 20 bases between. The CDR3 DNA follows: TGTGCCAGTAAGGTTTCTGGAGGGCCGGTCGAAAAACTGTTTTTT. Its translation: CASKVSGGPVEKLFF.

The rearrangement joins TRBV28 to TRBJ2-1; tentative D call: TRBD2 (6 bases). Germline loops: CDR1 MDHEN, CDR2 SYDVKM. Trimming shortened V by 6 bases and J by 4 bases, and 19 bases separated the two germline ends. CDR3 length equals 16 residues. This chain's CDR3 is CASSRLGGPNYNEQFF. The CDR3 DNA is TGTGCCAGCAGCCGACTCGGGGGACCAAATTACAATGAGCAGTTCTTC.

The chain joins TRBV12-3 or TRBV12-4 to TRBJ2-3; D remains ambiguous. The V gene lost 6 bases and the J gene lost 0 bases, with 7 bases spanning the gap. The CDR3 is 13 amino acids. The CDR3: CASSPYSTDTQYF. DNA for the CDR3: TGTGCCAGCAGCCCCTATAGCACAGATACGCAGTATTTT.

The chain carries TRBV6-5 and TRBJ2-3; 7 bases map to TRBD2. The CDR3 totals 13 residues. V was pared by 6 bases and J by 6 bases, with 6 bases of the junction left unmatched. CDR1 is MNHEY, CDR2 SVGAGI, per germline. CDR3 protein: CASSGTNRDTQYF. The DNA of the CDR3 is TGTGCCAGCAGCGGGACTAACAGGGATACGCAGTATTTT.

This clone was seen a handful of times. The chain links TRBV12-3 or TRBV12-4 to TRBJ1-2; perhaps TRBD1 as D (5 bases). The CDR3 loop spans 13 amino acids. The germline V and J ends were trimmed by 6 bases and 1 base, with 9 bases remaining between them. The CDR3 loop is CASRRTINYGYTF. As DNA, the CDR3 is TGTGCCAGCAGACGGACAATTAACTATGGCTACACCTTC.

This sequence joins TRBV20-1 and TRBJ1-1; unclear D gene. This CDR3 has 10 amino acids. The germline CDR1 and CDR2 sequences are DFQATT and SNEGSKA (reference sequence). The CDR3, as DNA: TGCAGCCCCCGGGGCACTGAAGCTTTCTTT. It yields the protein CSPRGTEAFF.

The V and J genes are TRBV6-6 and TRBJ2-7, with TRBD2 matching over 10 bases. The CDR3 is 17 amino acids. J gave up 2 bases and V 5 bases, and 12 bases lay outside the gene matches. Germline V gene sequence: CDR1 MNHNY, CDR2 SVGAGI (reference sequence). The CDR3 here is CASSPWGSGRSAYEQYF. DNA of the CDR3: TGTGCCAGCAGTCCCTGGGGTAGCGGGAGGTCCGCCTACGAGCAGTACTTC.

The chain carries TRBV7-9 and TRBJ2-1; a possible D gene is TRBD1 (6 bases). This CDR3 is 11 amino acids long. The germline V and J ends were trimmed by 4 bases and 11 bases, with 9 bases remaining between them. CDR1 SEHNR and CDR2 FQNEAQ come from the germline V gene (reference sequence). The CDR3 here is CASSSGQQQFF. CDR3 coding DNA: TGTGCCAGCAGCTCCGGACAGCAGCAGTTCTTC.

The chain employs TRBV5-1 and TRBJ2-2, with 7 bases fitting TRBD1. V shed 5 bases and J 1 base; nucleotides not matched to a gene: 8. The CDR3 extends over 16 amino acids. Germline V gene sequence: CDR1 SGHRS, CDR2 YFSETQ. CDR3 DNA: TGCGCCAGCAGTGCTGACAGGGTCAGGAACACCGGGGAGCTGTTTTTT. Encoded protein: CASSADRVRNTGELFF.

V and J are TRBV19 and TRBJ1-1; the D is unclear. Trimming removed 0 bases from V and 1 base from J, with 15 bases in between. Germline V gene data show CDR1 as LNHDA and CDR2 as SQIVND (reference sequence). The CDR3 totals 17 residues. The CDR3 nucleotides are TGTGCCAGTAGTATAGAAGTTCGGCGGGATCCGAACACTGAAGCTTTCTTT. Its translation: CASSIEVRRDPNTEAFF.

This clone was seen just once. The chain combines TRBV5-8 with TRBJ1-5; 7 nucleotides agree with TRBD1. The CDR3 runs to 15 residues. Unmatched junction bases numbered 4, after V lost 4 bases and J lost 0 bases. CDR1 and CDR2 from the germline V gene are SGHTS and YDEGEE. For the CDR3, the DNA is TGTGCCAGCAGCACCGGGACAGATAGCAATCAGCCCCAGCATTTT. It encodes CASSTGTDSNQPQHF.

V and J are TRBV12-5 and TRBJ1-2, with D uncertain. The CDR3 runs to 15 residues. V was trimmed by 3 bases and J by 1 base, leaving 12 bases between them. Per germline, CDR1 LGHNT and CDR2 FRNRAP. The CDR3 DNA reads TGTGCTAGTGGTTTTTTATTAAATGTTAACTATGGCTACACCTTC. It encodes CASGFLLNVNYGYTF. Full variable domain (missing parts from reference TRBV12-5 and TRBJ1-2): DARVTQTPRHKVTEMGQEVTMRCQPILGHNTVFWYRQTMMQGLELLAYFRNRAPLDDSGMPKDRFSAEMPDATLATLKIQPSEPRDSAVYFCASGFLLNVNYGYTFGSGTRLTVV.

This clone turned up a few times. This chain joins TRBV2 and TRBJ2-1; no definite D call. This CDR3 has 13 amino acids. V lost 6 bases and J lost 4, with 10 bases in between. CDR1 SNHLY and CDR2 FYNNEI come from the germline V gene. CDR3 loop: CASRSRIYNEQFF. CDR3 in DNA: TGTGCCAGCAGAAGCAGGATTTACAATGAGCAGTTCTTC.